This T cell receptor (beta chain) originates from a study of blood T cell repertoires in COVID-19 (TCRdb year 2020). Concerning the study at large: The collaborator samples originated in the United States, Italy and Spain and spanned the acute and convalescent phases of COVID-19. The prospective study material was composed of cDNA or gDNA derived from T cells, B-cell-depleted T cells, or PBMCs. Subjects who had been exposed to COVID-19, were actively infected with it, or had recovered from it provided the deeply sampled blood TCRbeta repertoires that made up the dataset. The repertoires were released in a freely available public database intended as a resource for research on the immune response to SARS-CoV-2. The samples were drawn from the first 160 participants of the ongoing ImmuneRACE study and from over 950 subjects provided by 6 global collaborators. A de-identified subject ID, COVID-19 status, age in years and sex were almost always included in the sample metadata. Where available, HLA class I and class II types were taken from metadata supplied by the sample provider and were not determined by assay-based typing. What the research found in general, with its limitations: How much clinical and demographic metadata was included differed by source and by participant, and the metadata was provided uncurated.

Participants in the prospective study were aged 18 to 89 years, lived in some 24 United States geographic areas, and enrolled through a virtual design. In the prospective study, participants were assigned to cohorts based on the clinical history participants reported in a screening survey and a study questionnaire. Recovered participants in ImmuneRACE Cohort 3 were defined by two consecutive negative NP/OP PCR tests, clearance by a healthcare professional, or resolution of symptoms. In the prospective study, whole blood, serum and a nasopharyngeal or oropharyngeal swab were collected from each participant by mobile phlebotomists. Additional blood draws and questionnaires over an approximately 2-month period could optionally be provided by prospective study participants. Before DNA extraction, prospective study blood samples were shipped either frozen or at room temperature. About this clone itself: Its recognized antigen is unknown. The input lacks base qualities; no much larger clone sits a single base away.

The immunoSEQ Assay, a bias-controlled multiplex PCR, was used to amplify TCRbeta CDR3 regions from genomic DNA. In the original analysis: The number of nucleated cells in each sample was estimated by amplification of reference gene primers within the assay. To quantify the absolute abundance of each unique TCRbeta CDR3 rearrangement, sequence reads were collapsed and filtered. For each sample, productive Simpson clonality was calculated by taking the square root of Simpson's diversity index across productive rearrangements. TCRdb retrieved this table from immuneACCESS and kept in-frame rearrangements only. Not all clones are present; in checked studies, unresolved V genes account for under half, and no reason is known for the remainder. V and J calls and clone size come straight from that table; D and trimming were deduced from the DNA. In all, the sample holds 300,000 or so clones, and 80% to 95% of those were seen once. 1.1% of the sample comes from the top ten.

Reading from cysteine to phenylalanine, the CDR3 counts 13 amino acids. The read is trimmed to its CDR3 DNA, 39 bases read in frame from base 1. The sample taken for sequencing was PBMCs or T cells enriched from blood (not recorded which). The V and J genes are TRBV21-1 and TRBJ2-1; the table's D call of TRBD1 was not tested on the DNA. TRBV21-1 has pseudogene status. This clonotype was sampled from a woman aged 25 to 39 who had recovered from COVID-19. The sequenced DNA is TGTGCCAGCAGCGAGACAGGATTCAATGAGCAGTTCTTC. Its protein product is CASSETGFNEQFF.